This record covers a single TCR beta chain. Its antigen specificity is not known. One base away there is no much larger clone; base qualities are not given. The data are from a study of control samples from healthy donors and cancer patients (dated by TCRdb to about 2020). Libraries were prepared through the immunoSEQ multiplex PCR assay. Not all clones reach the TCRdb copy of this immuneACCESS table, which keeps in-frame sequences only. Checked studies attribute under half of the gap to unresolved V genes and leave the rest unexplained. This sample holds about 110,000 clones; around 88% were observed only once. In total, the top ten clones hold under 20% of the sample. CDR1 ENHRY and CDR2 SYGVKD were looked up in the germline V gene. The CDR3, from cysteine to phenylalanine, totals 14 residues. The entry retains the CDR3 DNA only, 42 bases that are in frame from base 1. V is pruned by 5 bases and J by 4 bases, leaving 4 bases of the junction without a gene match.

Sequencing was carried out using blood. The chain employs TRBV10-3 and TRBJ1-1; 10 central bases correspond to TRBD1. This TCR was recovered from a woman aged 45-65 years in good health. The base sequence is TGTGCCATCAGTCGACAGGGGGCAATCACTGAAGCTTTCTTT. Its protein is CAISRQGAITEAFF.